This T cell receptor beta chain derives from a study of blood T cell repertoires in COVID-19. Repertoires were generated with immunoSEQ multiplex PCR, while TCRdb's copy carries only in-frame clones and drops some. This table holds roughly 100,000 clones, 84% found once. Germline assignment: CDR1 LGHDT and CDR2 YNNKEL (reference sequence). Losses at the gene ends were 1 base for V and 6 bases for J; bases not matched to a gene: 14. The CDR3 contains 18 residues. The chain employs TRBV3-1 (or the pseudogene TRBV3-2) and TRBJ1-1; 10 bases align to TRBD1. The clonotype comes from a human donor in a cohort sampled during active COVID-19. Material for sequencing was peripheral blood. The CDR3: CASSQGPGQGPLGAEAFF. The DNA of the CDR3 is TGTGCCAGCAGCCAAGGACCGGGACAGGGGCCCCTGGGCGCTGAAGCTTTCTTT.